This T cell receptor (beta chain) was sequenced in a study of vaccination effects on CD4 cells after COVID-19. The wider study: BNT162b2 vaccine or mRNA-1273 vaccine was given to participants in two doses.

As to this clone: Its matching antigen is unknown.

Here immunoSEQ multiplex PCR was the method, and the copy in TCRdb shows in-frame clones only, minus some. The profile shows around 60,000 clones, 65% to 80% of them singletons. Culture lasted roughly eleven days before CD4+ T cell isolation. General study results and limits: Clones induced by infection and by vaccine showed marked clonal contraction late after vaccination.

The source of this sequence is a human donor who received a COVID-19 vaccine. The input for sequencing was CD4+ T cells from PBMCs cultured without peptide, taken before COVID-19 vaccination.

The CDR3 reads CASHREGGTEAFF. The CDR3 DNA sequence: TGTGCCAGCCACAGGGAGGGGGGGACTGAAGCTTTCTTT. V is TRBV2 and J is TRBJ1-1; possibly TRBD1 for D (6 bases). CDR3 size: 13 residues. V lost 8 bases and J lost 5, with 15 bases in between. Germline V gene sequence: CDR1 SNHLY, CDR2 FYNNEI.